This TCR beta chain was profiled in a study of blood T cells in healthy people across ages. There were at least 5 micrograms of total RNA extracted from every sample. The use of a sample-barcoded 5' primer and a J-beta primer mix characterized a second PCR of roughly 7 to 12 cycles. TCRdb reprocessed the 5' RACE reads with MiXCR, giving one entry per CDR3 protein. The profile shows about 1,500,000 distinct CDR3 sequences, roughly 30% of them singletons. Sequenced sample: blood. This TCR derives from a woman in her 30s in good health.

CDR3 nucleotide sequence: TGTGCCAGCAGAACCGGGACAGGCCCTGACATTCAGTACTTC. Amino acid sequence: CASRTGTGPDIQYF. V and J are TRBV12-3 or TRBV12-4 and TRBJ2-4; 8 bases match TRBD1. The CDR3 extends over 14 amino acids. V was clipped by 6 bases and J by 8 bases; unmatched bases: 9.